Each of the 15 T cell receptor beta chains below was sequenced from the same sample in a study of memory CD4+ T cells and cytomegalovirus serostatus (dated by TCRdb to between 2019 and 2020). Single viable CD3+CD4+CD8-CD45RO+ cells were sorted as memory CD4+ T cells on a FACSAria II. Library creation used the immunoSEQ multiplex PCR assay. TCRdb holds this immuneACCESS table with in-frame rearrangements only. Some clones are missing; in checked studies, unresolved V genes explain under half, and the rest has no known cause. The sample table shows around 63,000 clones, and over 70% are seen once. Jointly, the top ten make up roughly 0.48% of the sample. The sample was memory CD4+ T cells from blood. These receptors were collected from an adult in good health and CMV-seronegative. Some clones in this sample may be carry-over from other donors' samples.

V gene TRBV4-3 combines with J gene TRBJ2-3; D not certain. The CDR3 covers 15 residues. The germline V gene encodes CDR1 LGHNA and CDR2 YSLEER. The V and J ends lost 1 base and 2 bases respectively, with 10 bases between them. The CDR3 DNA sequence: TGCGCCAGCAGCCAAGGGCAGAACCCCACAGATACGCAGTATTTT. The encoded protein is CASSQGQNPTDTQYF.

The chain has TRBV30 and TRBJ2-3; no firm D call. This CDR3 spans 14 amino acids. CDR1 is GTSNPN, CDR2 SVGIG, per germline (reference sequence). Trimming pared 0 bases from V and 1 base from J, leaving 8 bases between. The CDR3 nucleotides are TGTGCCTGGAGTGTACCCAGACGCACAGATACGCAGTATTTT. It yields the protein CAWSVPRRTDTQYF.

The V and J genes are TRBV7-3 and TRBJ1-1; the match to TRBD1 covers 8 bases. Germline V gene sequence: CDR1 SGHTA, CDR2 FQGTGA. The CDR3 runs to 15 residues. After removal of 5 bases from V and 4 bases from J, the junction contained 9 bases not matched to a gene. CDR3 sequence reads: CASSPDGQGGTEAFF. The DNA of the CDR3 is TGTGCCAGCAGCCCAGACGGACAGGGAGGCACTGAAGCTTTCTTT.

The chain is built from TRBV11-2 and TRBJ1-5; perhaps TRBD1 as D (6 bases). Germline values: CDR1 SGHAT, CDR2 FQNNGV. V was clipped by 0 bases and J by 5 bases, with 11 bases between them. The CDR3 totals 15 residues. The CDR3 DNA reads TGTGCCAGCAGCTTAGATAGGGGGGGCGATCAGCCCCAGCATTTT. Translating gives CASSLDRGGDQPQHF.

V and J are TRBV7-2 and TRBJ2-1; TRBD2 is a possible D gene (6 bases). The germline V gene encodes CDR1 SGHTA and CDR2 FQGNSA. CDR3 length: 15 residues. Trimming cost V 5 bases and J 6 bases, with 17 bases left between them. CDR3 bases: TGTGCCAGCAGCCCCATCGCGCGGGGAGCCAATGAGCAGTTCTTC. Translating it yields CASSPIARGANEQFF.

Notes on this clone: The same CDR3 can be traced to other DNA sequences in this sample. V gene TRBV27 combines with J gene TRBJ1-5, with TRBD1 matching 11 bases. From germline, CDR1 is MNHEY and CDR2 SMNVEV (reference sequence). The V gene end was trimmed by 5 bases and the J gene end by 6 bases; junction bases not matched to a gene: 0. The CDR3 is 13 residues long. The CDR3 DNA reads as TGTGCCAGCAGTGGGACAGGGGGTCAGCCCCAGCATTTT. It specifies CASSGTGGQPQHF.

The J gene is TRBJ1-2, the V gene TRBV4-3, with D unclear. CDR1 and CDR2 (germline): LGHNA, YSLEER. CDR3 length: 15 amino acids. Trimming stripped 1 base from V and 3 bases from J, with 12 bases between. The CDR3 nucleotides are TGCGCCAGCAGCCAAGGTCGCGCAGGCCACTATGGCTACACCTTC. This sequence encodes CASSQGRAGHYGYTF.

Only a few counts were recorded for this clone. V usage is TRBV7-2 and J usage is TRBJ2-2; D gene ambiguous. The CDR3 sequence is 15 residues long. Deletions cut 1 base from V and 2 bases from J, with 8 bases between. Germline V lookup: CDR1 SGHTA, CDR2 FQGNSA. The CDR3 DNA reads TGTGCCAGCAGCTTAGTTGGGTTTAACACCGGGGAGCTGTTTTTT. It specifies CASSLVGFNTGELFF.

The V call is TRBV5-4, the J call TRBJ2-2, with D uncertain. The germline V gene has CDR1 SGHNT and CDR2 YYREEE (reference sequence). The CDR3 is 18 amino acids. The germline V and J ends were trimmed by 2 bases and 6 bases, with 23 bases remaining between them. CDR3 bases: TGTGCCAGCAGCTTTCGGTTCCAGCCAGGCCAAGTATCCGGGGAGCTGTTTTTT. Translation: CASSFRFQPGQVSGELFF. The full variable domain, completed using reference TRBV5-4 and TRBJ2-2, is ETGVTQSPTHLIKTRGQQVTLRCSSQSGHNTVSWYQQALGQGPQFIFQYYREEENGRGNFPPRFSGLQFPNYSSELNVNALELDDSALYLCASSFRFQPGQVSGELFFGEGSRLTVL.

V usage is TRBV14 and J usage is TRBJ2-2; TRBD2 might be the D (6 bases). CDR1 is SGHDN, CDR2 FVKESK, per germline. This CDR3 comprises 16 residues. Trimming removed 0 bases from V and 3 bases from J, with 11 bases in between. For the CDR3, the DNA is TGTGCCAGCAGCCAAGATTCTGCGGGATACACCGGGGAGCTGTTTTTT. This sequence encodes CASSQDSAGYTGELFF.

This clone was recorded a few times. The chain employs TRBV7-9 and TRBJ2-5, with 12 bases matching TRBD2. The CDR3 loop spans 16 amino acids. Germline V gene lookup returns CDR1 SEHNR and CDR2 FQNEAQ (reference sequence). Trimming took 2 bases from V and 2 from J; bases not matched to a gene: 3. CDR3 DNA sequence: TGTGCCAGCAGCTTAACTAGCGGGAGGTTTCAAGAGACCCAGTACTTC. Its protein product is CASSLTSGRFQETQYF. Using reference TRBV7-9 and TRBJ2-5 for the parts outside the CDR3, the full variable domain is DTGVSQNPRHKITKRGQNVTFRCDPISEHNRLYWYRQTLGQGPEFLTYFQNEAQLEKSRLLSDRFSAERPKGSFSTLEIQRTEQGDSAMYLCASSLTSGRFQETQYFGPGTRLLVL.

This sequence joins TRBV4-1 and TRBJ1-2, with D possibly TRBD1 on 5 matching bases. There are 17 residues in the CDR3. CDR1 MGHRA and CDR2 YSYEKL come from the germline V gene. V was shortened by 0 bases and J by 0 bases, with 14 bases between the two germline ends. This chain's CDR3 is CASSQDRGRATNYGYTF. In DNA form, the CDR3 reads TGCGCCAGCAGCCAAGATCGGGGCAGGGCAACTAACTATGGCTACACCTTC.

CDR3 bases: TGCGCCAGCAGCCAAGATTTTTCCTACAGTGGGGTGGGCTACACCTTC. The encoded protein is CASSQDFSYSGVGYTF. V usage is TRBV4-3 and J usage is TRBJ1-2; no reliable D call. Germline CDR1 is LGHNA and CDR2 is YSLEER. This CDR3 is built from 16 residues. V lost 0 bases and J lost 8, with 19 bases in between.

The V call is TRBV5-8, the J call TRBJ2-5; 8 bases are shared with TRBD1. With V trimmed by 1 base and J by 5 bases, 7 bases remained unmatched. The germline gives CDR1 SGHTS, CDR2 YDEGEE. The CDR3 consists of 15 residues. The CDR3 reads CASSLQTGVTETQYF. The CDR3 DNA sequence: TGTGCCAGCAGCTTGCAGACAGGGGTAACGGAGACCCAGTACTTC.

This chain uses TRBV18 with TRBJ2-7; TRBD2 aligns across 10 bases. The CDR3 extends over 15 amino acids. The J segment lost 3 bases and the V segment lost 6 bases, leaving 8 bases of the junction unmatched. CDR1 is KGHSH and CDR2 is LQKENI in the germline V gene. CDR3 protein: CASSSGSGRYYEQYF. CDR3 nucleotide sequence: TGTGCCAGCTCGTCGGGTAGCGGGAGGTACTACGAGCAGTACTTC. Combining the CDR3 with reference TRBV18 and TRBJ2-7 gives the whole variable domain NAGVMQNPRHLVRRRGQEARLRCSPMKGHSHVYWYRQLPEEGLKFMVYLQKENIIDESGMPKERFSAEFPKEGPSILRIQQVVRGDSAAYFCASSSGSGRYYEQYFGPGTRLTVT.